The rows below give T cell receptor beta chains drawn from one sample of a study of identifying expanded T cells in peripheral blood. Data came from immunoSEQ multiplex PCR; TCRdb stores just in-frame clones and leaves some out. The profile shows 50,000 to 65,000 clones, around four fifths of them singletons. Sequencing used blood. These TCRs come from a person between 18 and 69 years old in good health. Both conserved end residues are part of each CDR3. Some rows have no size entry. The others give once, few or many, or a class for an expanded clone.

15	once	TRBV27	TRBJ2-2	CARLPGGEDTGELFF
13	few	TRBV6-5	TRBJ2-3	CASSYSRLDTQYF
15	-	TRBV10-3	TRBJ2-2	CAIRVGTADTGELFF
17	-	TRBV5-1	TRBJ2-3	CASSIKAGWEDTDTQYF
17	-	TRBV23-1	TRBJ2-2	CANELNPGTGSTGELFF
14	-	TRBV30	TRBJ1-2	CAWSVNGPNYGYTF
16	once	TRBV2	TRBJ2-1	CASRGQTSGAYNEQFF
17	-	TRBV10-2	TRBJ2-3	CASSDPGGYLPTDTQYF
15	-	TRBV30	TRBJ2-3	CAWSALAGGTDTQYF
15	-	TRBV5-3	TRBJ2-7	CARSLRVLGYYEQYF
15	-	TRBV4-3	TRBJ1-4	CASSQGDRSGEKLFF
17	-	TRBV5-1	TRBJ2-7	CASSSERSGPASYEQYF
17	few	TRBV6-4	TRBJ2-6	CASSEGTGGSGANVLTF
13	-	TRBV5-1	TRBJ2-1	CASKGRVLNEQFF
14	-	TRBV11-2	TRBJ2-5	CASSPQGAQETQYF
13	once	TRBV11-3	TRBJ2-7	CASSFPGFYEQYF
18	once	TRBV9	TRBJ2-3	CASSVGVPSGGVRDTQYF
15	once	TRBV19	TRBJ1-3	CASSNIGEGGNTIYF
15	-	TRBV5-4	TRBJ2-2	CASSWDRGRTGELFF
12	-	TRBV29-1	TRBJ1-3	CSVDSPGNTIYF
16	-	TRBV6-5	TRBJ1-1	CASSYSGLRLNTEAFF
12	-	TRBV25-1	TRBJ2-1	CASSENWDEQFF
15	-	TRBV6-1	TRBJ2-2	CASSEGTGTAGELFF
13	-	TRBV7-2	TRBJ2-7	CASSRETVYEQYF
14	-	TRBV6-5	TRBJ2-3	CASSYGPFTDTQYF
11	-	TRBV5-3	TRBJ1-2	CARSLSHGYTF
13	-	TRBV5-5	TRBJ1-3	CASSLAVRNTIYF
16	-	TRBV2	TRBJ2-3	CASSAGARDSTDTQYF
14	-	TRBV30	TRBJ2-4	CAWSPKDRSLSQYF
13	-	TRBV2	TRBJ1-1	CASSERAITEAFF
14	-	TRBV7-6	TRBJ2-3	CASSYSGGTDTQYF
15	-	TRBV30	TRBJ2-5	CAWSEGGGVQETQYF
14	-	TRBV6-1	TRBJ1-5	CASSERDRYQPQHF
16	-	TRBV7-8	TRBJ1-3	CASSLASGDSGNTIYF
16	-	TRBV5-5	TRBJ2-1	CASSLLRGRGAHEQFF
11	-	TRBV6-1	TRBJ2-1	CASRWGNEQFF
14	-	TRBV11-3	TRBJ2-7	CASSLGRNSYEQYF
13	-	TRBV6-6	TRBJ2-3	CASSSGASDTQYF
14	-	TRBV29-1	TRBJ1-1	CSVSNRGRSTEAFF
16	-	TRBV5-5	TRBJ2-3	CASSLELAGHTDTQYF
20	-	TRBV9	TRBJ2-6	CASSVVPTSGAGSGANVLTF
14	-	TRBV5-4	TRBJ2-5	CASSLAAGQETQYF
16	few	TRBV11-2	TRBJ2-1	CASSLNPGTAYNEQFF
13	-	TRBV15	TRBJ2-7	CATSSTYSYEQYF
14	once	TRBV7-2	TRBJ2-5	CASSLVGGQETQYF